The clone carrying this T cell receptor (beta chain) has just one count. Antigen unknown. The missing conserved phenylalanine or tryptophan at the end of this CDR3 makes a read error likely. This sample stems from a study of tumor-infiltrating lymphocytes in primary liver carcinoma. Study background: Stage T1-T3 N0M0 tumors spanned 4.2 to 10 cm. Study observations and caveats: Top-250-clone fractions were significantly higher in tumors than in blood (p = 0.039).

The CDR3 runs 18 residues. V shed 1 base, J shed 4 bases, and the junction held 9 bases outside the gene matches. Looked up from germline, CDR1 is LGHNA and CDR2 is YNFKEQ. Constant-region priming of approximately 0.55 ug total RNA yielded TCR beta cDNA. TCR beta libraries came from three nested multiplex PCR rounds using slightly modified ARM-PCR. In the first two PCR rounds, TRBV1-TRBV30 forward primers were paired with a C-beta reverse primer, and each round lasted approximately 10 cycles. TCRdb reprocessed the multiplex PCR reads via MiXCR and lists one record per CDR3 protein. The profile shows fewer than 50,000 distinct CDR3 sequences, approximately 71% of them singletons. The tissue used was unsorted bulk material of roughly 17-32 mg. RNA and DNA were co-extracted from it with the AllPrep DNA/RNA mini kit.

The source material was tumor-adjacent normal liver tissue. V and J are TRBV4-2 and TRBJ2-2, with 10 bases matching TRBD2. The TCR was taken from a woman aged 30 to 39 with primary liver carcinoma and hepatitis B virus infection. The CDR3: CASSQVRAGGPGTGELFY. The DNA for the CDR3 is TGTGCCAGCAGCCAAGTGCGAGCGGGAGGGCCGGGCACCGGGGAGCTGTTTTAT.